These 6 T cell receptor beta chains share one sample of origin, sequenced in a study of regulatory T cells in long-lasting Graves disease. CDR3-region Arm-PCR and iRepertoire HTBI primers produced the TCR beta libraries. MiXCR was run by TCRdb on the multiplex PCR reads, yielding one entry per CDR3 protein. The sample consists of more than 300,000 distinct CDR3 sequences, around 15% of them appearing once. Time point indicated: newly diagnosed GD, antithyroid drugs for less than 3 months. Generation of the TCR library employed RNA extracted from PBMCs. This sample was shared with a second study, whose subject was T cells in Graves' hyperthyroidism and ophthalmopathy.

The sequencing here drew on peripheral blood mononuclear cells (PBMCs), taken at new diagnosis, from a patient treated with antithyroid drugs. The receptors here all came from a woman between 18 and 29 years old with Graves disease.

This clonotype was seen ten or more times. V is TRBV2 and J is TRBJ2-3; D not certain. Per germline, CDR1 SNHLY and CDR2 FYNNEI. This CDR3 region has 14 residues. The V end was cut by 3 bases, the J end by 9 bases, with 16 bases between. CDR3 sequence reads: CASSDITSSLTQYF. DNA for the CDR3: TGTGCCAGCAGTGACATAACTTCATCCTTGACGCAGTATTTT.

This clonotype appeared a single time. V gene TRBV2 combines with J gene TRBJ2-7, with 9 bases matching TRBD1. V shed 9 bases, J shed 2 bases, and the junction held 8 bases outside the gene matches. Per germline, CDR1 SNHLY and CDR2 FYNNEI. This CDR3 has 14 residues. CDR3 DNA: TGTGCCAGAACCGGGACAGGGCAGACCTACGAGCAGTACTTC. This gives the protein CARTGTGQTYEQYF. Based on the CDR3 plus reference TRBV2 and TRBJ2-7, the full variable domain is EPEVTQTPSHQVTQMGQEVILRCVPISNHLYFYWYRQILGQKVEFLVSFYNNEISEKSEIFDDQFSVERPDGSNFTLKIRSTKLEDSAMYFCARTGTGQTYEQYFGPGTRLTVT.

This clonotype was recorded many times. The chain employs TRBV2 and TRBJ2-5, with TRBD2 matching 8 bases. Germline assignment: CDR1 SNHLY and CDR2 FYNNEI. V shed 9 bases and J 0 bases; nucleotides not matched to a gene: 6. This CDR3 has 14 residues. CDR3 loop: CARSGTRDQETQYF. The DNA of the CDR3 is TGTGCCAGATCCGGGACTAGGGACCAAGAGACCCAGTACTTC.

The chain employs TRBV6-9 and TRBJ2-3; the D is unclear. Trimming shortened V by 4 bases and J by 6 bases, and 14 bases separated the two germline ends. The CDR3 has 14 amino acids. Per the germline V gene, CDR1 is MNHGY and CDR2 is SVAAGI. The CDR3 DNA reads as TGTGCCAGCAGTTTCCGGACCGCGGCGGATACGCAGTATTTT. Its protein product is CASSFRTAADTQYF.

The rearrangement joins TRBV5-1 to TRBJ1-2; 8 nucleotides align to TRBD1. CDR1 and CDR2 (germline): SGHRS, YFSETQ. The V and J ends lost 0 bases and 8 bases, in that order; junction bases with no gene match: 18. The CDR3 consists of 18 residues. DNA for the CDR3: TGCGCCAGCAGCTTGGCAGGGGGCAGGGAATCGGGCCTTGGCGGCTACACCTTC. Translation: CASSLAGGRESGLGGYTF.

This clonotype was counted between two and nine times. The chain recombines TRBV5-5 with TRBJ2-5; possibly TRBD2 for D (6 bases). From germline, CDR1 is SGHKS and CDR2 YYEKEE (reference sequence). CDR3 length: 15 amino acids. V lost 6 bases to trimming and J lost 3 bases, with 18 bases between them. CDR3 bases: TGTGCCAGCACTACCAATCCCGGGAGCGAAGAGACCCAGTACTTC. This sequence encodes CASTTNPGSEETQYF.